Reported below is one T cell receptor beta chain. The clone's antigen remains unknown. No much larger clonotype is one base removed from it; base qualities were not supplied. These data originate in a study of blood T cell repertoires in COVID-19 (dated by TCRdb to about 2020). Describing the broader study: The collaborator samples originated in the United States, Italy and Spain and spanned the acute and convalescent phases of COVID-19. The material from the prospective study consisted of cDNA or gDNA derived from T cells, B-cell-depleted T cells, or PBMCs. The dataset comprised deeply sampled blood TCRbeta repertoires from subjects exposed to, actively infected with, or recovered from COVID-19. A freely available public database, intended as a resource for researchers studying the immune response to SARS-CoV-2, is where the repertoires were released. Samples were obtained from the ongoing ImmuneRACE study (first 160 participants) and from roughly 1,300 subjects provided by 6 global collaborators. The sample metadata nearly always contained a de-identified subject ID, COVID-19 status, age in years and sex. HLA class I and class II types, where available, came from metadata supplied by the sample provider rather than from assay-based typing. General study outcomes and caveats: Clinical and demographic metadata were provided uncurated, with the amount varying by source and participant.

TCRbeta CDR3 regions were amplified from genomic DNA by means of the immunoSEQ Assay, a bias-controlled multiplex PCR. From the authors' description of their analysis: Within the assay, amplification of reference gene primers was used to estimate how many nucleated cells each sample contained. Sequence reads were collapsed and filtered to measure the absolute abundance of every unique TCRbeta CDR3 rearrangement. For each sample, productive Simpson clonality was calculated as the square root of Simpson's diversity index across productive rearrangements. TCRdb took this table from immuneACCESS and kept in-frame rearrangements with V and J called. Such tables lack part of the clones; where checked against another copy, unresolved V genes explain under half of the gap, and the rest is unexplained. From that table come the V and J calls and clone size; the DNA was used to work out D and trimming. Recorded for this sample are some 340,000 clones; around four fifths of them occurred a single time. In total, the top ten clones hold about 5% of the sample.

From the germline V gene, CDR1 is KGHSH and CDR2 is LQKENI. V is clipped by 3 bases and J by 0 bases, and the sequence between their germline boundaries is 8 bases long. From the cysteine up to the phenylalanine, the CDR3 has a length of 14 residues. Only CDR3 DNA remains: 42 bases, in frame from the first base. Enrolling through a virtual design, the prospective study's participants ranged in age from about 18 to 100 years and lived across 24 United States geographic areas. Cohort assignment in the prospective study relied on participant-reported clinical history from a screening survey and a study questionnaire. ImmuneRACE Cohort 3 recovered participants were defined by two consecutive negative NP/OP PCR tests, healthcare professional clearance, or symptom resolution. In the prospective study, mobile phlebotomists collected whole blood, serum and a nasopharyngeal or oropharyngeal swab from each participant. Additional blood draws and questionnaires over an approximately 2-month period could optionally be provided by prospective study participants. Blood samples from the prospective study were shipped frozen or at room temperature prior to DNA extraction.

Material: PBMCs or T cells enriched from blood (not recorded which). The chain employs TRBV18 and TRBJ1-2; D gene: possibly TRBD1, on 5 matching bases. The source of this sequence is a woman in her 50s who had recovered from COVID-19. CDR3 reads: CASSPLTANYGYTF. The DNA sequence is given as TGTGCCAGCTCACCCCTGACAGCTAACTATGGCTACACCTTC. The reference TRBV18 and TRBJ1-2 proteins fill in what lies around the CDR3, so the full variable domain reads NAGVMQNPRHLVRRRGQEARLRCSPMKGHSHVYWYRQLPEEGLKFMVYLQKENIIDESGMPKERFSAEFPKEGPSILRIQQVVRGDSAAYFCASSPLTANYGYTFGSGTRLTVV.